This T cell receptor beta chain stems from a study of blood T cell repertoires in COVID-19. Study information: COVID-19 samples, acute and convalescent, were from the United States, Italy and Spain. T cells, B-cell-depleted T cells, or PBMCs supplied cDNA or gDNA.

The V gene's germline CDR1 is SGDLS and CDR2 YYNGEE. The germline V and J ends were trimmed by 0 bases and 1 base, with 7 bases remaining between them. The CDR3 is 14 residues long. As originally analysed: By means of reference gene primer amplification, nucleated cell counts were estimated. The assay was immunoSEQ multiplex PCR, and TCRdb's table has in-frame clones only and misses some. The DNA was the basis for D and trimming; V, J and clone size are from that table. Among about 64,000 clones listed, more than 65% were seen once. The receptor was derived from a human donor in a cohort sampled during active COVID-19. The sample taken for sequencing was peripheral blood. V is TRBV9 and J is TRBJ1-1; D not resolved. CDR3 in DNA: TGTGCCAGCAGCGTAGGACAAACGAACACTGAAGCTTTCTTT. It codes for CASSVGQTNTEAFF.